This T cell receptor beta chain was sequenced for a study of CD8+ T cells in alopecia areata (dated by TCRdb to between 2018 and 2020). Background on the whole study: The treated patients, all with moderate-to-severe alopecia areata, were enrolled in an open-label pilot trial of oral tofacitinib given at 5 to 10 mg twice daily. Biopsies were taken from tofacitinib-treated patients at baseline and at 4 and 24 weeks of treatment, and a later scalp biopsy was taken in several of the tofacitinib-treated patients. Patients stayed on tofacitinib for 6 to 18 months and then had 6 months of follow-up off drug so that delayed response and recurrence could be assessed. TCRbeta CDR3 regions were amplified by immunoSEQ multiplex PCR with 35 Vbeta forward and 13 Jbeta reverse primers. High-throughput TCRbeta sequencing was used to examine T cell clonal expansion in alopecia areata in both the C3H/HeJ mouse model and human patients. Clonality in the scalp was compared among normal scalp (n=4), patchy alopecia areata scalp (n=8), and alopecia totalis/universalis scalp (n=8). RNA was obtained with the PAXgene miRNA kit for fixed scalp, the miRNeasy kit for PBMCs, and the RNeasy kit for mouse skin. On the human side, TCRbeta sequencing was run on scalp tissue and on sorted CD4+ and CD8+ peripheral blood T cells from healthy controls and from alopecia areata patients with either patchy or totalis/universalis disease. Beyond this particular receptor, the publication reports: Unlike mouse skin, which is dominated by gammadelta T cells, normal human skin has resident alphabeta T cells that are also sequenced, and this complicates analysis of the scalp TCR repertoire. TCR sequences shared between patients were less clear than in mice, possibly partly because of HLA diversity in the patient population. Lesional scalp, especially in alopecia totalis/universalis, showed higher clonality and more expanded CD8+ clones than normal scalp, suggesting antigenic drive.

Points on this clone: This clone's antigen is unknown. No per-base quality is available; no much larger clone lies one base away.

Here V drops 2 bases and J drops 7 bases, and the junction holds 5 bases not matched to any gene. CDR1 and CDR2 were assigned from the germline V gene (reference sequence) as GTSNPN and SVGIG. The CDR3 runs 14 residues from the cysteine to the phenylalanine. Only the CDR3 part of the read is kept: 42 bases, read in frame from the first base. The time point label of this sample denotes: baseline before oral tofacitinib. Lesional scalp punch biopsies and peripheral blood were collected from alopecia areata patients. PBMCs were isolated by density centrifugation and stained for CD3, CD4 and CD8, and CD4+ and CD8+ T cells were sorted on a FACSAria. The receptor library was made with the immunoSEQ multiplex PCR assay. For TCR sequencing, RNA was extracted from every sample and reverse transcribed into cDNA to serve as template. First-strand cDNA was synthesized using SuperScript III with a 2:1 mix of oligo-dT and random hexamers. A synthetic immune receptor repertoire was used to assess amplification bias, and residual bias was removed computationally. From the authors' description of their analysis: Raw reads were preprocessed to remove errors, and CDR3 was defined according to IMGT conventions as the region from the conserved cysteine to phenylalanine. To get clonality, Shannon entropy was normalized by log2 of the number of productive unique TCRs and the result was subtracted from 1. Whether scalp clones were CD4 or CD8 was inferred by matching scalp TCRbeta sequences against CD4 and CD8 repertoires sorted from blood. TCRdb stores this immuneACCESS table with in-frame sequences only. Part of the clones is absent; in the studies checked, under half of the shortfall reflects unresolved V genes, and no reason is known for the rest. V and J calls and clone size are those listed in that table; D and trimming were worked out from the DNA. This sample gives about 150,000 clones in total; about 53% of them show up just once. Roughly a fifth of the sample comes from the top ten.

The chain was built from TRBV30 and TRBJ2-1, and 10 junction bases match TRBD2. The source of this sequence is a human donor with alopecia areata. Source: CD8+ T cells sorted from blood, taken at week 0. The DNA sequence is TGTGCCTGGAGTATAGCGGGGGGCAGGAATGAGCAGTTCTTC. This sequence encodes CAWSIAGGRNEQFF.